This T cell receptor beta chain was retrieved from a study of T cells after yellow fever vaccination. This clonotype came up a few times. TCRdb re-analysed the 5' RACE reads in MiXCR, keeping a single row per CDR3 protein. The data contain 300,000 to 450,000 distinct CDR3 sequences, roughly 8% of them singletons. The germline gives CDR1 SGHRS, CDR2 YFSETQ. The V gene lost 4 bases and the J gene lost 5 bases, with 11 bases spanning the gap. The CDR3 extends over 13 amino acids. This receptor was identified in a young man who received the YFV17D yellow fever vaccine. Source: PBMCs, taken 45 days after the first yellow fever vaccination. This sequence joins TRBV5-1 and TRBJ2-3; no reliable D call. The CDR3 protein is CASSRTPGDTQYF. The CDR3 DNA is TGCGCCAGCAGCCGGACGCCGGGAGATACGCAGTATTTT.